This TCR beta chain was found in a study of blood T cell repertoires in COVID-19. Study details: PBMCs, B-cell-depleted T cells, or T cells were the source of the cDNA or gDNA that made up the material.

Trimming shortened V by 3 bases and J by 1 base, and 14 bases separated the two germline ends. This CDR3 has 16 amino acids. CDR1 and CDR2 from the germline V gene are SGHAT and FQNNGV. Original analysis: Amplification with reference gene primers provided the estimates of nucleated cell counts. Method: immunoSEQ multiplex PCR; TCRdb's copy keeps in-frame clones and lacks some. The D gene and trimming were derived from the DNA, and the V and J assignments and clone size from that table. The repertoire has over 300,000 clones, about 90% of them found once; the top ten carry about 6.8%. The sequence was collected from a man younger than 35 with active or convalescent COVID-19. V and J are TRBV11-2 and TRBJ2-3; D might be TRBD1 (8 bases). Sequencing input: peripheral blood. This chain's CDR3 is CASSFGTGGGTDTQYF. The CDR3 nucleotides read TGTGCCAGCAGCTTCGGTACAGGGGGGGGCACAGATACGCAGTATTTT. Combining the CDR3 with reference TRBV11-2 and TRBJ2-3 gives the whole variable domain EAGVAQSPRYKIIEKRQSVAFWCNPISGHATLYWYQQILGQGPKLLIQFQNNGVVDDSQLPKDRFSAERLKGVDSTLKIQPAKLEDSAVYLCASSFGTGGGTDTQYFGPGTRLTVL.